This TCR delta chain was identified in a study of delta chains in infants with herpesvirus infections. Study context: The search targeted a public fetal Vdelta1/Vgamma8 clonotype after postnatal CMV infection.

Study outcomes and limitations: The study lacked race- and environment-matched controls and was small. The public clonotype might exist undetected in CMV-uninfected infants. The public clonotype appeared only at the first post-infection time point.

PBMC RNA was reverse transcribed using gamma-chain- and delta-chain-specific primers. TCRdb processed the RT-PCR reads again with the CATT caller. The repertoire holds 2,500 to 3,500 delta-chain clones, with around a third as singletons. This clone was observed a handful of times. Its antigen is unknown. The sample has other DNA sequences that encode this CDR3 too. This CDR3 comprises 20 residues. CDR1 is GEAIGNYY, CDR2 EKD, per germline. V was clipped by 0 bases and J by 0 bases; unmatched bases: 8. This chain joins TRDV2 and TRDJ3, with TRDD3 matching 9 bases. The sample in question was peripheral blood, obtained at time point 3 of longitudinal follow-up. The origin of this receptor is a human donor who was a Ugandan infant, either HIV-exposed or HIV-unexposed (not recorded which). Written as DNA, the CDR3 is TGTGCCTGTGACACCATACTGGGGGACCCAAGCTCCTGGGACACCCGACAGATGTTTTTC. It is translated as CACDTILGDPSSWDTRQMFF.